This paragraph reports one TCR beta chain. It was with 60 Vbeta and 13 Jbeta primers that the PCR ran. Methods used by the authors: Approximately 78 million unique TCR beta chains, about 11 million of them shared, were counted by a later analysis. Produced via immunoSEQ multiplex PCR; TCRdb's table is partial and in-frame only. V, J and clone size are those of that table, while D and trimming were read from the DNA. The sample holds just over 150,000 clones, around 74% seen once. The data belong to a study of cytomegalovirus exposure and HLA in healthy donors. The length of the CDR3 is 17 residues. The V gene lost 2 bases and the J gene lost 1 base, with 17 bases spanning the gap. CDR1 SEHNR and CDR2 FQNEAQ come from the germline V gene (reference sequence).

Sequencing was carried out using PBMCs. The source of this sequence is a female donor in good health and CMV-seronegative. V is TRBV7-9 and J is TRBJ1-1; a weak D match, TRBD1 (6 bases). CDR3 sequence: CASSLRGGDSWNTEAFF. In DNA, the CDR3 is TGTGCCAGCAGCTTAAGAGGGGGAGACAGCTGGAACACTGAAGCTTTCTTT. The full variable domain, completed using reference TRBV7-9 and TRBJ1-1, is DTGVSQNPRHKITKRGQNVTFRCDPISEHNRLYWYRQTLGQGPEFLTYFQNEAQLEKSRLLSDRFSAERPKGSFSTLEIQRTEQGDSAMYLCASSLRGGDSWNTEAFFGQGTRLTVV.